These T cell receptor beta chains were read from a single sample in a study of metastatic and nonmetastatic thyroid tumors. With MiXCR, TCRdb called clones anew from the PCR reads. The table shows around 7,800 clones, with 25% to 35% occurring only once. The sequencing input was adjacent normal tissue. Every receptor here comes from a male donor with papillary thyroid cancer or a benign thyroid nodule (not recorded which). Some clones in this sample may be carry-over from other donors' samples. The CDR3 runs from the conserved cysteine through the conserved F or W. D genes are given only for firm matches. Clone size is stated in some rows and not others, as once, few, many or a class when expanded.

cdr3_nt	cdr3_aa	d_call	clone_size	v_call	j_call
TGCGCCAGCAGTTTATCTCTGGCAAGCAATCGGCCCCAGCATTTT	CASSLSLASNRPQHF	NA	NA	TRBV28	TRBJ1-5
TGCGCCAGCAGCTTGGGAGGGACAGGGGGCACTGAAGCTTTCTTT	CASSLGGTGGTEAFF	TRBD1	NA	TRBV5-1	TRBJ1-1
TGTGCCAGCAGCCTATTTTCGGGGGTAGGGGCCAACGTCCTGACTTTC	CASSLFSGVGANVLTF	NA	NA	TRBV11-2	TRBJ2-6
TGTGCCAGCAGCTTAGCGAAGGGGGTCAGGCAGCCCCAGCATTTT	CASSLAKGVRQPQHF	NA	few	TRBV7-2	TRBJ1-5
TGCGCCAGCAGCTCGACTAGCGGAGGGTCGAACGAGCAGTACTTC	CASSSTSGGSNEQYF	TRBD2	few	TRBV5-1	TRBJ2-7
TGTGCCAGCAGCTTGGTAACGGGAGCCCTACTTGAAGCTTTCTTT	CASSLVTGALLEAFF	NA	NA	TRBV5-4	TRBJ1-1
TGTGCCAGCAGCTTAGCGGGAGGGGTGGATGAGCAGTTCTTC	CASSLAGGVDEQFF	TRBD2	NA	TRBV7-2	TRBJ2-1
TGTGCCAGCTCACCCTACGACGAGGTAACTGAAGCTTTCTTT	CASSPYDEVTEAFF	NA	many	TRBV18	TRBJ1-1
TGTGCCAGCAGCTTAGCCGGCGGGTCTGGCTACACCTTC	CASSLAGGSGYTF	NA	few	TRBV7-2	TRBJ1-2
TGTGCCAGCACTAGACAGGGTCAGTCTCCAACTAATGAAAAACTGTTTTTT	CASTRQGQSPTNEKLFF	TRBD1	few	TRBV12-3/TRBV12-4	TRBJ1-4
TGCAGTGCTCCCGGGACTGGCCAACACAATGAGCAGTTCTTC	CSAPGTGQHNEQFF	NA	NA	TRBV20-1	TRBJ2-1
TGTGCCTGGAGTTGGGGACCGGGAGAGCCCCAGCATTTT	CAWSWGPGEPQHF	NA	few	TRBV30	TRBJ1-5
TGCGCCAGCAGTGACTACGGGGACTGGGGATTAGGGTCACCCCTCCACTTT	CASSDYGDWGLGSPLHF	NA	medium-sized	TRBV10-2	TRBJ1-6
TGTGCCACCACCACTTCGGGGGGCGCGCATTACTTC	CATTTSGGAHYF	NA	NA	TRBV28	TRBJ2-7
TGTGCCTGGAGTGGATTGGGTTTTATCGCAGATACGCAGTATTTT	CAWSGLGFIADTQYF	NA	many	TRBV30	TRBJ2-3
TGTGCCAGCAGGGACGGGGAGCTGTTTTTT	CASRDGELFF	NA	medium-sized	TRBV6-2/TRBV6-3	TRBJ2-2
TGTGCCAGTAGTATAGGGGTTGGGGAGACCCAGTACTTC	CASSIGVGETQYF	NA	many	TRBV19	TRBJ2-5
TGTGCCAGCAGTGGTACTTTCGTTGGGTCCGAGCAGTACTTC	CASSGTFVGSEQYF	NA	NA	TRBV5-4	TRBJ2-7
TGTGCCAGCAGTTACCCCTTAGGGGGGGGGACCTCCTACGAGCATTACTTC	CASSYPLGGGTSYEHYF	NA	NA	TRBV6-5	TRBJ2-7
TGTGCCACCAGCTTTAGGGGACAGGGGTATGGGAACACTGAAGCTTTCTTT	CATSFRGQGYGNTEAFF	TRBD1	NA	TRBV15	TRBJ1-1
TGTGCCATCCAACCCGGGACAGGGGTCCTGGGAGAGACCCAGTACTTC	CAIQPGTGVLGETQYF	TRBD1	medium-sized	TRBV6-1	TRBJ2-5
TGTGCCAGCAGTGCGACTAGCGGGAGGAGAGATACGCAGTATTTT	CASSATSGRRDTQYF	TRBD2	NA	TRBV2	TRBJ2-3
TGTGCCAGCTCACCACCGGGGACTAGCCTCAATGAGCAGTTCTTC	CASSPPGTSLNEQFF	TRBD2	many	TRBV18	TRBJ2-1
TGTGCCAGCACCCTTCAGACTGAAGCTTTCTTT	CASTLQTEAFF	NA	large	TRBV6-1	TRBJ1-1
TGCGCCAGCATCGGAGCGAACACTCAAGCTTTCTTT	CASIGANTQAFF	NA	NA	TRBV5-1	TRBJ1-1
TGTCCCAGCAGTGAAGGATGGTATCTGTTTTTT	CPSSEGWYLFF	NA	NA	TRBV6-1	TRBJ2-2
TGTGCCAGCTCACCCGGGGGAGATAACACTGAAGCTTTCTTT	CASSPGGDNTEAFF	NA	many	TRBV18	TRBJ1-1
TGTGCCAGCAGCCTCGTCGGTGCCCAGCAGTACTTC	CASSLVGAQQYF	NA	few	TRBV11-2	TRBJ2-7
TGTGCCAGCATCTATCAGGGGGCAGGTGAAGCTTTCTTT	CASIYQGAGEAFF	TRBD1	NA	TRBV7-8	TRBJ1-1
TGCAGTGCTAGAGTTAGGGATAACACTGAAGCTTTCTTT	CSARVRDNTEAFF	NA	few	TRBV20-1	TRBJ1-1
TGTGCCAGCAGCCCGCGTCGTGGTTTGGGGGGGGAGACCCAGTACTTC	CASSPRRGLGGETQYF	TRBD2	many	TRBV11-2	TRBJ2-5
TGTGCCTGGAGTAGGTTGGTGCAGAACACTGAAGCTTTCTTT	CAWSRLVQNTEAFF	NA	many	TRBV30	TRBJ1-1
TGTGCCAGCCTAAGCGGGACCCTACAGACTGAAGCTTTCTTT	CASLSGTLQTEAFF	NA	few	TRBV2	TRBJ1-1
TGCAGTGCTAGGCACCCCCAGGGGGCCAAATCACCCCTCCACTTT	CSARHPQGAKSPLHF	TRBD1	medium-sized	TRBV20-1	TRBJ1-6
TGTGCCAGCAGTTTATACAGGGGAGGGAACACTGAAGCTTTCTTT	CASSLYRGGNTEAFF	TRBD1	NA	TRBV12-3/TRBV12-4	TRBJ1-1
TGCAGTGCCCCGGATAGGGAAATTGGCAATGAGCAGTTCTTC	CSAPDREIGNEQFF	NA	NA	TRBV20-1	TRBJ2-1
TGTGCCAGCACCGAGAGTAGGGACTATGACTACACCTTC	CASTESRDYDYTF	NA	NA	TRBV6-1	TRBJ1-2
TGTGCCAGCAGTTTGGGGGTTGCCCCTGGGGCACCCCTCCACTTT	CASSLGVAPGAPLHF	NA	NA	TRBV6-5	TRBJ1-6
TGTGCCAGCAGCCAGGACAGGGGAAGAAAACTGTTTTTT	CASSQDRGRKLFF	TRBD1	many	TRBV14	TRBJ1-4
TGTGCCAGCAGCCCCGGACTAGCGGGACTATACGAGCAGTTCTTC	CASSPGLAGLYEQFF	TRBD2	NA	TRBV9	TRBJ2-1
TGTGCCAGCAGTCACTACTACGAGCAGTACTTC	CASSHYYEQYF	NA	medium-sized	TRBV28	TRBJ2-7
TGTGCCAGCAGTGAAGACCGGGGGAGGACAGATACGCAGTATTTT	CASSEDRGRTDTQYF	NA	NA	TRBV2	TRBJ2-3
TGTGCCAGCAGTCCCGAAGGTCCAAGCGGAGTGCAGGGCGTCTACGAGCAGTACTTC	CASSPEGPSGVQGVYEQYF	NA	NA	TRBV25-1	TRBJ2-7
TGCAGTGCTAGTTCTAGGGGGACTAGCGGGAGCACAGATACGCAGTATTTT	CSASSRGTSGSTDTQYF	TRBD2	many	TRBV20-1	TRBJ2-3
TGTGCCAGCAGTCTGGGGGAGCCCAACCCTCAAGAGACCCAGTACTTC	CASSLGEPNPQETQYF	NA	NA	TRBV7-3	TRBJ2-5
TGTGCCAGCAGGGGGGAAACAGGGAATTACTATGGCTACACCTTC	CASRGETGNYYGYTF	NA	medium-sized	TRBV2	TRBJ1-2
TGTGCCAGCACCTTCTCGGGGGGAGAGACCCAGTACTTC	CASTFSGGETQYF	TRBD2	many	TRBV7-9	TRBJ2-5
TGTGCCTGGAGCGGGACAGGGGGAGGTGAAGCTTTCTTT	CAWSGTGGGEAFF	TRBD1	medium-sized	TRBV30	TRBJ1-1
TGTGCCACCAGCACCGGTCGGGACAGGGGTTCGAACACTGAAGCTTTCTTT	CATSTGRDRGSNTEAFF	TRBD1	few	TRBV15	TRBJ1-1